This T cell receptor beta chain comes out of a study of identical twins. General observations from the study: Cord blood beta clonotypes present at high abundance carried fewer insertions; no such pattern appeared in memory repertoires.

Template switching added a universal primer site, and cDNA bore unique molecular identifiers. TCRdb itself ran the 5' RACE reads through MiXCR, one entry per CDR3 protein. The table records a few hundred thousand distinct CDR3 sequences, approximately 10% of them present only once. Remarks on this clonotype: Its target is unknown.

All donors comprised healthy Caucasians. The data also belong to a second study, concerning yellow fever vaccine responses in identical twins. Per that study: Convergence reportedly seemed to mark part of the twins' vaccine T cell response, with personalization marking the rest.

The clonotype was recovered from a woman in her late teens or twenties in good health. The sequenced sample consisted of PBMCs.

CDR3 DNA: TGTGCCACCAGTGAACCGGGACAGTTGGATACGCAGTATTTT. Translation gives CATSEPGQLDTQYF. This chain joins TRBV24-1 and TRBJ2-3, with 7 bases matching TRBD1. The CDR3 length is 14 residues. The germline CDR1 and CDR2 sequences are KGHDR and SFDVKD. V lost 4 bases to trimming and J lost 6 bases; unmatched junction nucleotides: 6.